This section outlines one TCR beta chain sequence together with its context. Its antigen is still unknown. This CDR3 spans 16 amino acids. CDR1 and CDR2 (germline): SNHLY, FYNNEI. The J segment lost 0 bases and the V segment lost 2 bases, leaving 4 bases of the junction unmatched. This specimen belongs to a study of cytomegalovirus exposure and HLA in healthy donors. Study results and caveats: Donors were assumed by presence/absence analyses to have roughly uniform sequencing depth. A previous analysis found most TCR beta V segments productive roughly 87% or roughly 30% of the time.

In the PCR, 60 Vbeta and 13 Jbeta primers were used. Some clones are missing from TCRdb's copy, which holds only in-frame ones; the method was immunoSEQ multiplex PCR. This table holds about 170,000 clones, roughly 80% found once. V is TRBV2 and J is TRBJ1-3; 7 bases are shared with TRBD1. The source of this sequence is a male donor in good health and CMV-seronegative. The sample consisted of PBMCs. Here the CDR3 reads CASSEQGVNSGNTIYF. The CDR3 DNA reads TGTGCCAGCAGTGAACAGGGGGTTAACTCTGGAAACACCATATATTTT.